The entry that follows covers one TCR beta chain sequence. Its antigen is currently unknown. The sample belongs to a study of cytomegalovirus exposure and HLA in healthy donors. For the study at large: Earlier findings included more than 95 million unique TCR beta sequences obtained from about 180 million T cells. Ancestry clustering placed 70% to 90% of a few hundred genotyped donors in the Caucasian-associated cluster. As released early, the data held roughly 85 million unique TCRs from HLA-typed donors.

In the PCR, 60 Vbeta and 13 Jbeta primers were used. Produced via immunoSEQ multiplex PCR; TCRdb's table is partial and in-frame only. The sample shows a few hundred thousand clones, over 75% of them seen only once. The CDR3 has 15 residues. Germline V lookup: CDR1 MNHEY, CDR2 SMNVEV (reference sequence). Deletions cut 5 bases from V and 3 bases from J, with 14 bases between. Points from the study as a whole: The classifier reportedly diagnosed cytomegalovirus status with high specificity and sensitivity.

The source of this sequence is a man aged 18 to 35 in good health and CMV-seronegative. The sample comprised PBMCs. V usage is TRBV27 and J usage is TRBJ1-5; D is possibly TRBD1 (5 bases). The CDR3 region has the DNA TGTGCCAGCAGTCCGCGGGACGGGGACAATCAGCCCCAGCATTTT. This codes for CASSPRDGDNQPQHF.